These T cell receptor beta chains were read from a single sample in a study of T-cell reconstitution after alpha-beta-depleted transplantation in children. One entry per CDR3 protein, called by TCRdb with MiXCR from the PCR reads. The profile shows 110,000 or so distinct CDR3 sequences, 5% to 7% of them singletons. The sequenced sample was PBMCs, mostly from graft donor cells, obtained 360 days after TCRalphabeta/CD19-depleted stem cell transplant. These TCRs come from a male patient aged 2-15 years who had a stem cell transplant for acute lymphoblastic leukemia, so the T cells may come from the graft donor. CDR3s include the opening cysteine and the closing phenylalanine or tryptophan. A D gene is named only where the DNA matches it firmly. Clone sizes are given selectively: once, few, many, or a class where the clone is expanded.

J gene | D gene | clone size | V gene | CDR3 DNA | CDR3 protein
TRBJ1-2 | NA | many | TRBV29-1 | TGCAGCGTGAAAACAAACTATGGCTACACCTTC | CSVKTNYGYTF
TRBJ2-7 | TRBD1 | many | TRBV24-1 | TGTGCTTGCCAAGACAGGGACAACTACGAGCAGTACTTC | CACQDRDNYEQYF
TRBJ2-7 | NA | many | TRBV28 | TGTGCCAGCAGTTTAGGCCGTTTTTCCTACGAGCAGTACTTC | CASSLGRFSYEQYF
TRBJ2-7 | NA | few | TRBV6-1 | TGTGCCAGCAGGGCCGACGGGGCGGGGTACTACGAGCAGTACTTC | CASRADGAGYYEQYF
TRBJ1-1 | NA | many | TRBV27 | TGTGCCAGCAGTTTATCGGGATCCACTGAAGCTTTCTTT | CASSLSGSTEAFF
TRBJ2-1 | TRBD1 | many | TRBV6-1 | TGTGCCAGCAGCAAGCAGGGGGCGTCCAATGAGCAGTTCTTC | CASSKQGASNEQFF
TRBJ2-2 | TRBD1 | NA | TRBV27 | TGTGCCACCAGCCGGGACAGGGACACCGGGGAGCTGTTTTTT | CATSRDRDTGELFF
TRBJ2-3 | TRBD2 | many | TRBV12-3/TRBV12-4 | TGTGCCAGCAGTTTGGGACTAGCGGCCGCCGGAGATACGCAGTATTTT | CASSLGLAAAGDTQYF
TRBJ2-3 | TRBD1 | many | TRBV12-3/TRBV12-4 | TGTGCCAGCACCCAGGGGGCCCCCACAGATACGCAGTATTTT | CASTQGAPTDTQYF
TRBJ2-3 | NA | many | TRBV13 | TGTGCCAGCGCGACAGATACGCAGTATTTT | CASATDTQYF
TRBJ1-1 | NA | many | TRBV11-2 | TGTGCCAGCAGCTTCGGGACACACAGTGAAGCTTTCTTT | CASSFGTHSEAFF
TRBJ2-5 | NA | NA | TRBV6-5 | TGTGCCAGCAGTTATGGGATGGTTGCAGGGGTGGAGACCCAGTACTTC | CASSYGMVAGVETQYF
TRBJ2-7 | TRBD1 | NA | TRBV7-9 | TGTGCCAGCAGCTTAGGGGGGGGACAGGGGGCCTACGAGCAGTACTTC | CASSLGGGQGAYEQYF
TRBJ1-4 | NA | many | TRBV15 | TGTGCCACCAGCAGAGATATCCCCTGGTCCCGGGGGGAAAAACTGTTTTTT | CATSRDIPWSRGEKLFF
TRBJ1-1 | NA | few | TRBV9 | TGTGCCAGCAGCGTAGGTAAGGGGAAGAACACTGAAGCTTTCTTT | CASSVGKGKNTEAFF
TRBJ2-4 | NA | few | TRBV2 | TGTGCCACCATTACAGGCCCGAGGGCCAAAAACATTCAGTACTTC | CATITGPRAKNIQYF
TRBJ1-4 | NA | few | TRBV20-1 | TGCAGTGCTAGAGGTCCAGCTGGTGAAAAACTGTTTTTT | CSARGPAGEKLFF
TRBJ2-7 | NA | few | TRBV7-2 | TGTGCCAGCACCCCCGCACTCTCCTACGAGCAGTACTTC | CASTPALSYEQYF
TRBJ1-5 | NA | few | TRBV29-1 | TGCAGCGTTGGAACAGGCTACAGCAATCAGCCCCAGCATTTT | CSVGTGYSNQPQHF
TRBJ2-1 | TRBD2 | many | TRBV7-2 | TGTGCCAGCAGCTCCGCGGGAGTCCGATACAATGAGCAGTTCTTC | CASSSAGVRYNEQFF
TRBJ2-4 | NA | NA | TRBV7-9 | TGTGCCAGTTGGGTGAGGGAGGACATTCAGTACTTC | CASWVREDIQYF
TRBJ2-3 | TRBD1 | many | TRBV11-2 | TGTGCCAGCAGCTATCGACAGGGTGGCACAGATACGCAGTATTTT | CASSYRQGGTDTQYF
TRBJ1-3 | NA | few | TRBV10-2 | TGCGCCAGCAGTGAGTCTGGCAGGGTGGACACCATATATTTT | CASSESGRVDTIYF
TRBJ2-7 | TRBD1 | few | TRBV27 | TGTGCCAGCAGTCCTAGGGACAGGGCTACGGCAGAGCAGTACTTC | CASSPRDRATAEQYF
TRBJ1-3 | NA | few | TRBV7-6 | TGTGCCAGCAGCTCCGGGCTCGATGGGTCTGGAAACACCATATATTTT | CASSSGLDGSGNTIYF
TRBJ2-7 | TRBD1 | many | TRBV28 | TGTGCCAGCAGTATGACAGGGAACGAGCAGTACTTC | CASSMTGNEQYF
TRBJ2-3 | TRBD1 | many | TRBV29-1 | TGCAGCGTCGGGGACAGCCCGCTACACACAGATACGCAGTATTTT | CSVGDSPLHTDTQYF
TRBJ2-3 | TRBD1 | few | TRBV6-1 | TGTGCCAGCAGCTTTAGCCTCGACAGGGGATGGGGCACAGATACGCAGTATTTT | CASSFSLDRGWGTDTQYF
TRBJ1-1 | TRBD1 | many | TRBV5-1 | TGCGCCAGCAGCTCGTACAGGGGTGTCATGAACACTGAAGCTTTCTTT | CASSSYRGVMNTEAFF
TRBJ1-1 | NA | NA | TRBV19 | TGTGCCAGTACCCCGGGACCGACGAACACTGAAGCTTTCTTT | CASTPGPTNTEAFF
TRBJ2-5 | NA | few | TRBV29-1 | TGCAGCGTTGAAGATCTTTGGGTAGGGATGGAGACCCAGTACTTC | CSVEDLWVGMETQYF
TRBJ2-2 | NA | many | TRBV7-9 | TGTGCCAGCAGCTTCCCCAGACTAGTTCCCGGGGAGCTGTTTTTT | CASSFPRLVPGELFF
TRBJ1-1 | NA | NA | TRBV27 | TGTGCCAGCAGGGACGGAGGGTACGGTGAAGCTTTCTTT | CASRDGGYGEAFF
TRBJ2-7 | NA | many | TRBV20-1 | TGCAGTGCTAGAGATACGGGAGACTCCTACGAGCAGTACTTC | CSARDTGDSYEQYF
TRBJ2-3 | TRBD2 | many | TRBV7-2 | TGTGCCAGCAGCCCGCGGACTAGCGGGGGGGCAGTAGATACGCAGTATTTT | CASSPRTSGGAVDTQYF
TRBJ2-2 | NA | few | TRBV7-6 | TGTGCCAGCAGCCACACCGGGGAGCTGTTTTTT | CASSHTGELFF
TRBJ2-5 | NA | few | TRBV2 | TGTGCCAGCCGAACCAGAAGAAATCCGTACTTC | CASRTRRNPYF
TRBJ2-3 | TRBD2 | few | TRBV20-1 | TGCAGTGCTAGAGATTGGGCGGGGGATCGGTTT | CSARDWAGDRF
TRBJ2-7 | NA | many | TRBV27 | TGTGCCAGCAGCCCTTGGGGTGGCGAGCAGTACTTC | CASSPWGGEQYF
TRBJ2-1 | NA | few | TRBV15 | TGTGCCACCAGCAGGGGCACCAGTTTCCGATACAATGAGCAGTTCTTC | CATSRGTSFRYNEQFF
TRBJ2-2 | TRBD1 | NA | TRBV4-1 | TGCGCCAGCAGCCAAGATTCCAGGGGGCGTAGATCCGGGGAGCTGTTTTTT | CASSQDSRGRRSGELFF